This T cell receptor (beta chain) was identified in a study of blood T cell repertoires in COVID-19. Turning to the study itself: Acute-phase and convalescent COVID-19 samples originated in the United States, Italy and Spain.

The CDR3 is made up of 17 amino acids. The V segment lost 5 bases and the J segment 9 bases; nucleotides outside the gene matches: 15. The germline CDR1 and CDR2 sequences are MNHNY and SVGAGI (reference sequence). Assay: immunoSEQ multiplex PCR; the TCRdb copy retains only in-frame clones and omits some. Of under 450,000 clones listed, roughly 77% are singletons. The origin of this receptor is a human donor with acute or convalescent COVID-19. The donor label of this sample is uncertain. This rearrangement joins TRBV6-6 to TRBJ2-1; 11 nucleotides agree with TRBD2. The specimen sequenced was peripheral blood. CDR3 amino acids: CASSPPFTSGSQGEQFF. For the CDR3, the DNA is TGTGCCAGCAGTCCCCCTTTTACTAGCGGGAGTCAGGGTGAGCAGTTCTTC.